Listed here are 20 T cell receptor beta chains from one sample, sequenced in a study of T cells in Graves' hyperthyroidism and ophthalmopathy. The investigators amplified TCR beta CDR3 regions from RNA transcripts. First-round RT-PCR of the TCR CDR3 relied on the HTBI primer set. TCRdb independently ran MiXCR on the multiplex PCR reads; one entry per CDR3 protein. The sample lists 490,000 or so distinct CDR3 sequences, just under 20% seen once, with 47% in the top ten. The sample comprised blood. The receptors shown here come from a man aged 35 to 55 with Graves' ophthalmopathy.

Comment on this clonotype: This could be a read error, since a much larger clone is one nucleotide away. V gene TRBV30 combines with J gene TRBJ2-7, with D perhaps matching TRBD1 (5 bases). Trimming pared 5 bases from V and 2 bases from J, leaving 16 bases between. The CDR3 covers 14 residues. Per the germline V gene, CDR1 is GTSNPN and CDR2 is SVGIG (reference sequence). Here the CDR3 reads CAWSLTGSAYEQYF. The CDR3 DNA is TGTGCCTGGTCGCTAACAGGCTCGGCCTACGAGCAGTACTTC.

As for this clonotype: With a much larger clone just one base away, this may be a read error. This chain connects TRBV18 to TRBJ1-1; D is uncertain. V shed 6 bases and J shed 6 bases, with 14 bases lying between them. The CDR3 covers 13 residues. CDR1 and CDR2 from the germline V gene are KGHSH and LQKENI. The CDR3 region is CASSPFDGAEAFF. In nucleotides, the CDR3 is TGTGCCAGCTCCCCCTTTGATGGGGCTGAAGCTTTCTTT. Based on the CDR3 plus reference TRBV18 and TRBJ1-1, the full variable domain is NAGVMQNPRHLVRRRGQEARLRCSPMKGHSHVYWYRQLPEEGLKFMVYLQKENIIDESGMPKERFSAEFPKEGPSILRIQQVVRGDSAAYFCASSPFDGAEAFFGQGTRLTVV.

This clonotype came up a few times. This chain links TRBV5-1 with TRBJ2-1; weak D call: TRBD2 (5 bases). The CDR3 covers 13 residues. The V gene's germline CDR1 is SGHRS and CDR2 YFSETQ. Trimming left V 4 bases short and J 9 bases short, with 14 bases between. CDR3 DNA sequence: TGCGCCAGCAGCCATACACTAGATTTTGAGCAGTTCTTC. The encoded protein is CASSHTLDFEQFF.

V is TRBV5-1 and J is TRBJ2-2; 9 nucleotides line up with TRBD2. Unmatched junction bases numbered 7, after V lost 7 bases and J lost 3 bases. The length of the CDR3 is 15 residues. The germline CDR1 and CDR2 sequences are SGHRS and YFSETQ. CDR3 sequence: CASRLAVLDTGELFF. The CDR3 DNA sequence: TGCGCCAGCCGACTAGCGGTTCTAGACACCGGGGAGCTGTTTTTT.

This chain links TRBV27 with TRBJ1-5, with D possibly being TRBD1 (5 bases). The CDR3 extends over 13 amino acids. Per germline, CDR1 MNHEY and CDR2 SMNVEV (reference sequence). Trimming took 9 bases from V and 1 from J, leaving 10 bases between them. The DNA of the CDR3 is TGTGCCAGGCCGGGGCTCAGCAATCAGCCCCAGCATTTT. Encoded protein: CARPGLSNQPQHF.

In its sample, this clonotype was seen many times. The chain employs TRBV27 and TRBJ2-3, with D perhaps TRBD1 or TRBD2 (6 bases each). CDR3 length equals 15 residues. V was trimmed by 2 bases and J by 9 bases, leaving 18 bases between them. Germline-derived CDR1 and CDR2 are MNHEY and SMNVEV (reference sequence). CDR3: CASSLMGGAAGTQYF. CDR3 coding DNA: TGTGCCAGCAGTTTAATGGGGGGCGCGGCGGGGACGCAGTATTTT.

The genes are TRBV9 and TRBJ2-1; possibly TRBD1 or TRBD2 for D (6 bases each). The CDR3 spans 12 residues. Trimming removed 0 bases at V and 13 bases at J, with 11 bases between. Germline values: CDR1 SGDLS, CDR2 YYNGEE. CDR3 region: CASSVEGGAQFF. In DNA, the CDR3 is TGTGCCAGCAGCGTAGAGGGGGGCGCCCAGTTCTTC.

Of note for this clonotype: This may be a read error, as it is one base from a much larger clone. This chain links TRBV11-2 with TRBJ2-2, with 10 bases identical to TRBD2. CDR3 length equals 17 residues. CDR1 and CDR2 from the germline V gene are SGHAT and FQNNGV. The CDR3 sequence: CASTLLPSGGVTGKLFF. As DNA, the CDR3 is TGTGCCAGCACCCTGTTACCTAGCGGGGGTGTTACCGGGAAGCTGTTTTTT. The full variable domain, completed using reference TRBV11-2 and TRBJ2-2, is EAGVAQSPRYKIIEKRQSVAFWCNPISGHATLYWYQQILGQGPKLLIQFQNNGVVDDSQLPKDRFSAERLKGVDSTLKIQPAKLEDSAVYLCASTLLPSGGVTGKLFFGEGSRLTVL.

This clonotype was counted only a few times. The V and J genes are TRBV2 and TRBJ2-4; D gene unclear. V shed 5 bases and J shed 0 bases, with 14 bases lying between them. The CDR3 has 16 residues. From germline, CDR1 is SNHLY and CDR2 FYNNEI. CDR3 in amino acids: CASSSDATLAKNIQYF. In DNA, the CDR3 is TGTGCCAGCAGTTCGGACGCCACTTTAGCCAAAAACATTCAGTACTTC.

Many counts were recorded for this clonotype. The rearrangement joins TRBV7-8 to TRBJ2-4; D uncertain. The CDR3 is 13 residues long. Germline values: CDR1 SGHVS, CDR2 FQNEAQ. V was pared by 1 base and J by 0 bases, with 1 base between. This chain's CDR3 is CASSLEAKNIQYF. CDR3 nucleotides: TGTGCCAGCAGCTTAGAAGCCAAAAACATTCAGTACTTC.

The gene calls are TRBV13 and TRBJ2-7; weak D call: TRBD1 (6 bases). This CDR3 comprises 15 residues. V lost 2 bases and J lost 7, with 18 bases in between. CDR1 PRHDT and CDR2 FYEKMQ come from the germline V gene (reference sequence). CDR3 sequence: CASSLMGHPTGEQYF. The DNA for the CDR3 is TGTGCCAGCAGCTTAATGGGACATCCGACGGGGGAGCAGTACTTC.

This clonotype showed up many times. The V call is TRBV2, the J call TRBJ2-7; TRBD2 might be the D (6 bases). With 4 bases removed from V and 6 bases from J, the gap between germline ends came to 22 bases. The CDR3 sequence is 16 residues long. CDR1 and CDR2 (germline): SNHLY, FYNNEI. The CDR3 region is CASSGFLEEGRGEQYF. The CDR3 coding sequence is TGTGCCAGCAGTGGATTTCTTGAGGAGGGCCGGGGCGAGCAGTACTTC.

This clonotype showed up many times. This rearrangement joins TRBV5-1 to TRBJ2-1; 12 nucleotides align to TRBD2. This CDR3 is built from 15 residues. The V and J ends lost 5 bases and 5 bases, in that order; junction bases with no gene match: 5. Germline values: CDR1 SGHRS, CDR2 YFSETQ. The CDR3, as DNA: TGCGCCAGCAGGTCATCTAGCGGGGGGGACAATGAGCAGTTCTTC. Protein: CASRSSSGGDNEQFF.

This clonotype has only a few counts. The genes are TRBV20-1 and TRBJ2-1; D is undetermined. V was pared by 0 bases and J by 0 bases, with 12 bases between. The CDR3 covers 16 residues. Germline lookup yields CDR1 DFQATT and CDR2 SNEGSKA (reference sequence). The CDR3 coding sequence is TGCAGTGCTAGAGAAAGGGCGGTCGGCTCCTACAATGAGCAGTTCTTC. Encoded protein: CSARERAVGSYNEQFF.

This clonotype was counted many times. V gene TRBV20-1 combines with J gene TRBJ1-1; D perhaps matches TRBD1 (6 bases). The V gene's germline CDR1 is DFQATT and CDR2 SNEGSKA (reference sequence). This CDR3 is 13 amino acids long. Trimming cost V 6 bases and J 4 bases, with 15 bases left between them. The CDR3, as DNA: TGCAGTGCCAGGGGTTTTAAGGGCACTGAAGCTTTCTTT. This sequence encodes CSARGFKGTEAFF.

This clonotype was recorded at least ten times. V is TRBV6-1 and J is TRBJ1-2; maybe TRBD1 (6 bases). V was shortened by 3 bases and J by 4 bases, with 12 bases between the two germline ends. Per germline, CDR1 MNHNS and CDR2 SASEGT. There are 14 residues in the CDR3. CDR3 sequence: CASSEQDSLYGYTF. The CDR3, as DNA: TGTGCCAGCAGTGAGCAGGACAGTCTCTATGGCTACACCTTC.

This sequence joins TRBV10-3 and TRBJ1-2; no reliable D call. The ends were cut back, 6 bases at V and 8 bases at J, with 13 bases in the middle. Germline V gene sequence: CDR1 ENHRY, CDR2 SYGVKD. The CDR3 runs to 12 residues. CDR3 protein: CAIRTDSGGYTF. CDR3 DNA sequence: TGTGCCATCAGGACGGACTCGGGCGGCTACACCTTC.

CDR3 coding DNA: TGCAGTGCGGCGACAGGGCAGCTGAACACTGAAGCTTTCTTT. Protein: CSAATGQLNTEAFF. This chain uses TRBV20-1 with TRBJ1-1; 7 bases match TRBD1. In germline, CDR1 is DFQATT, CDR2 SNEGSKA (reference sequence). Trimming removed 6 bases from V and 0 bases from J; junction bases left unmatched: 7. This CDR3 has 14 residues.

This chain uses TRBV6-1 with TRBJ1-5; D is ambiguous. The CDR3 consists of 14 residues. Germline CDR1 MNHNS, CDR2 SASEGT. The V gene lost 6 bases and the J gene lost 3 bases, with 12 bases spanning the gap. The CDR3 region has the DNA TGTGCCAGCAGAAAGGCGGGCGACAATCAGCCCCAGCATTTT. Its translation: CASRKAGDNQPQHF.

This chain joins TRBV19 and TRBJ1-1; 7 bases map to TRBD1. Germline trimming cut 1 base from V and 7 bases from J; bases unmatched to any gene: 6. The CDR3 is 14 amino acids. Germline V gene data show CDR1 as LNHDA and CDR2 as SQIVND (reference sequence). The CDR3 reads CASSIGRGQSEAFF. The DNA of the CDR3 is TGTGCCAGTAGTATAGGAAGGGGACAGAGTGAAGCTTTCTTT.